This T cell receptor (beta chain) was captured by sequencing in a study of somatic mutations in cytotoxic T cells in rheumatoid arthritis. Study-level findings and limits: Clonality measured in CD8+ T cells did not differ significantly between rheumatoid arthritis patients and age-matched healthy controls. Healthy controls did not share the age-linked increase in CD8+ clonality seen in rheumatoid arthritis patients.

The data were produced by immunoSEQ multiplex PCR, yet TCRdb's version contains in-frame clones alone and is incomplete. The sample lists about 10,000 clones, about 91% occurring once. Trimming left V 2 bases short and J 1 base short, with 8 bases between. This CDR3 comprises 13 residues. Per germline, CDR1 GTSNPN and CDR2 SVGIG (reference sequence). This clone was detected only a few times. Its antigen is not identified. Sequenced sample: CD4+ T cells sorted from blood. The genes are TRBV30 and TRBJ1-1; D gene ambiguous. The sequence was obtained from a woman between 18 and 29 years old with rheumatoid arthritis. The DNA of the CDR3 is TGTGCCTGGAGTTATCAGGAGAACACTGAAGCTTTCTTT. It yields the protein CAWSYQENTEAFF.